One and the same sample provided the 2 T cell receptor beta chains below, sequenced in a study of cytomegalovirus exposure and HLA in healthy donors. PCR was performed using 60 Vbeta and 13 Jbeta primers. Sequenced by immunoSEQ multiplex PCR; TCRdb stores in-frame clones only, minus some. This sample has 110,000 to 150,000 clones; approximately 82% occur once, and the top ten carry around 8.8%. Sequencing used PBMCs. The receptor source for this set is a woman aged 55-75 years in good health and CMV-seropositive.

This chain links TRBV28 with TRBJ1-6; D is perhaps TRBD1 (6 bases). Deletions cut 7 bases from V and 3 bases from J, with 16 bases between. The V gene's germline CDR1 is MDHEN and CDR2 SYDVKM. There are 16 residues in the CDR3. The DNA for the CDR3 is TGTGCCAGCATAGGGGGTACCGCTAGCTATAATTCACCCCTCCACTTT. It encodes CASIGGTASYNSPLHF.

V is TRBV13 and J is TRBJ1-1; 7 nucleotides align to TRBD1. This CDR3 spans 13 amino acids. Germline V gives CDR1 PRHDT, CDR2 FYEKMQ (reference sequence). The J segment lost 10 bases and the V segment lost 5 bases, leaving 10 bases of the junction unmatched. CDR3 amino acids: CASSVRDRVRAFF. The CDR3 DNA reads as TGTGCCAGCAGCGTAAGAGACAGGGTACGAGCTTTCTTT. Drawing the rest from reference TRBV13 and TRBJ1-1, the complete variable domain is AAGVIQSPRHLIKEKRETATLKCYPIPRHDTVYWYQQGPGQDPQFLISFYEKMQSDKGSIPDRFSAQQFSDYHSELNMSSLELGDSALYFCASSVRDRVRAFFGQGTRLTVV.